Listed below are T cell receptor beta chains from one sample, sequenced in a study of OX40 agonist ivuxolimab in advanced cancers. TCRdb keeps only in-frame clones here, not all; method: immunoSEQ multiplex PCR. The sample holds over 45,000 clones, 85% to 95% seen once. Sequenced here: CD4+ or CD8+ T cells sorted from blood, sampled in a trial of the OX40 agonist ivuxolimab. These TCRs come from an adult with an advanced solid tumor such as melanoma, head and neck, liver or kidney cancer. Each CDR3 is given without its conserved first and last residue. Size is stated for part of the rows, as once, few or many counts, or as a class when the clone is expanded.

TRBJ2-3	TRBV4-3	NA	ASSQEGLAGHTDTQY
TRBJ1-4	TRBV28	NA	ASRVGTVGEKLF
TRBJ2-7	TRBV5-8	NA	ASSLAGTGQGYEQY
TRBJ2-7	TRBV6-1	NA	ASTRPGQGFYEQY
TRBJ2-7	TRBV6-1	NA	ASSERWLVSDEQY
TRBJ1-5	TRBV7-2	NA	ASSLDRGNNQPQH
TRBJ1-5	TRBV5-6	NA	ASSLGQYSNQPQH
TRBJ2-2	TRBV25-1	NA	ASSAGGWSGELF
TRBJ1-1	TRBV5-1	NA	ASRPSLTGRNTEAF
TRBJ2-2	TRBV27	few	ASSEGRIGELF
TRBJ2-6	TRBV4-3	NA	ASSQRPGRISGANVLT
TRBJ2-3	TRBV28	NA	ASSFSFGTSGTDTQY
TRBJ2-5	TRBV13	NA	ASSAPASGVGWETQY
TRBJ2-5	TRBV28	NA	ASSPQGQGLQETQY
TRBJ1-2	TRBV11-2	NA	ASSSPLGGANYLGYT
TRBJ1-5	TRBV2	NA	ASRTGEGFAQPQH
TRBJ1-2	TRBV9	once	ASSPGTGRDLYGYT
TRBJ1-1	TRBV7-9	NA	ASYPAGDTEAF
TRBJ1-5	TRBV6-1	NA	ASSAAGVQPQH
TRBJ2-5	TRBV4-3	NA	ASSQREEETQY
TRBJ2-1	TRBV4-2	NA	ASSQEPGLGGNEQF
TRBJ1-5	TRBV7-8	once	ASSLGRGQPQH
TRBJ1-2	TRBV30	NA	AWLSGGNYGYT
TRBJ2-1	TRBV11-2	NA	ASSAMDRGYNEQF
TRBJ2-7	TRBV6-5	NA	ASSYGAGGLSYEQY
TRBJ1-2	TRBV21-1	NA	ASQTARYGYT
TRBJ1-1	TRBV6-5	NA	ASSLDRNTEAF
TRBJ2-7	TRBV28	NA	ASSWDRVIYEQY
TRBJ2-5	TRBV5-1	NA	ASSLGISGKETQY
TRBJ2-3	TRBV4-1	few	ASSQGMGTSTWTDTQY
TRBJ2-3	TRBV28	NA	ASSHTGTGDTDTQY